One and the same sample provided the 25 T cell receptor beta chains below, sequenced in a study of tumor-infiltrating lymphocytes in primary liver carcinoma. From unsorted bulk tissue weighing roughly 19-32 mg, DNA and RNA were co-extracted. TCR beta cDNA was prepared out of around 460 ng total RNA by means of a constant-region primer. Library construction for TCR beta comprised three nested multiplex PCR rounds performed with slightly modified ARM-PCR. The study ran its first two PCR rounds for approximately 11 cycles each, using TRBV1-TRBV30 forward primers and a C-beta reverse primer. TCRdb itself ran the multiplex PCR reads through MiXCR, one entry per CDR3 protein. The table includes around 60,000 distinct CDR3 sequences, approximately 74% detected once. The sample taken for sequencing was liver tumor tissue from sampling region 4. Indicated subset: tumor region T4, right-lateral pole. These receptors all stem from a man in his forties with primary liver carcinoma and hepatitis B virus infection.

Concerning this clonotype: In this CDR3 the conserved last residue, phenylalanine or tryptophan, is missing, so a read error is likely. V and J are TRBV11-2 and TRBJ2-2; possibly TRBD2 for D (5 bases). The germline V and J ends were trimmed by 0 bases and 3 bases, with 14 bases remaining between them. CDR3 length: 17 amino acids. Germline V gives CDR1 SGHAT, CDR2 FQNNGV. The CDR3 here is CASSLDYRGRDTGELFL. Written as DNA, the CDR3 is TGTGCCAGCAGCTTAGATTATCGGGGTAGGGACACCGGGGAGCTGTTTTTA.

The V call is TRBV29-1, the J call TRBJ2-6, with a possible D match to TRBD1 (5 bases). The germline CDR1 and CDR2 sequences are SQVTM and ANQGSEA. CDR3 length: 18 residues. Trimming took off 3 bases at V and 18 bases at J, with 36 bases between the two ends. CDR3 nucleotides: TGCAGCGTTGATACAACCAGGACAAGGGCAGCTGGGGCCAACATCCCGACTTTC. This encodes CSVDTTRTRAAGANIPTF.

As regards this clonotype: A much larger clone sits a single nucleotide away, making a read error possible. The chain joins TRBV11-2 to TRBJ2-1; D not certain. The CDR3 runs 12 residues. Germline V gene sequence: CDR1 SGHAT, CDR2 FQNNGV. CDR3 coding DNA: TGTGCCAACAGCCCGGAGTACAATGAGCAGTTCTTC. Its translation is CANSPEYNEQFF.

This chain links TRBV6-1 with TRBJ1-1; 9 bases line up with TRBD1. This CDR3 has 14 residues. Germline V gene sequence: CDR1 MNHNS, CDR2 SASEGT. Unmatched junction bases numbered 9, after V lost 7 bases and J lost 6 bases. The CDR3 DNA is TGTGCCAGCAACGATAGGACAGGGGCCCCTGAAGCTTTCTTT. Translated: CASNDRTGAPEAFF.

As regards this clonotype: The junction departs from the called germline gene at one end, perhaps through a read error. The J gene is TRBJ2-3, the V gene TRBV6-5; D is tentatively TRBD1 or TRBD2 (6 bases each). Germline-derived CDR1 and CDR2 are MNHEY and SVGAGI. The CDR3 runs 15 residues. In DNA, the CDR3 is TGTACCAGCAGCCCGGACAGCTCTAGCGCAGATACGCAGTATTTT. As protein: CTSSPDSSSADTQYF.

As regards this clonotype: A much larger clonotype is one base distant, so this may be a read error. V and J are TRBV6-5 and TRBJ2-3; TRBD1 matches at 8 bases. CDR1 is MNHEY and CDR2 is SVGAGI in the germline V gene. This CDR3 has 14 residues. The CDR3 region has the DNA TGTGTCAGCAAAAGGACAGGGTGCACAGATACGCAGTATTTT. This gives the protein CVSKRTGCTDTQYF.

The chain combines TRBV10-3 with TRBJ2-2, with D hard to call. Germline V CDR1 and CDR2: ENHRY, SYGVKD. There are 13 residues in the CDR3. Trimming shortened V by 6 bases and J by 3 bases, and 8 bases separated the two germline ends. This CDR3 reads CAIRTGHTGELFF. As DNA, the CDR3 is TGTGCCATCAGAACGGGTCACACCGGGGAGCTGTTTTTT.

This clonotype has more than one count but fewer than ten. The V and J genes are TRBV19 and TRBJ2-3, with D perhaps matching TRBD2 (6 bases). V dropped 7 bases and J dropped 3 bases, with 17 bases sitting between them. The CDR3 has 15 residues. The germline gives CDR1 LNHDA, CDR2 SQIVND (reference sequence). The CDR3 coding sequence is TGTGCCAGTAATTCGGGCGCAGGGAGGACAGATACGCAGTATTTT. Translating it yields CASNSGAGRTDTQYF.

Regarding this clonotype: A much larger clonotype is one base distant, so this may be a read error. The genes are TRBV6-5 and TRBJ1-2; D is unresolved. Trimming removed 6 bases at V and 8 bases at J, with 19 bases between. This CDR3 comprises 14 residues. Germline CDR1 MNHEY, CDR2 SVGAGI. The DNA of the CDR3 is TGTGCCAGCAGACCCTGGACGGTTGAGTTGGGCTACACCTTC. It yields the protein CASRPWTVELGYTF.

Concerning this clonotype: At one end, the junction sequence differs from germline, possibly due to a read error. This chain connects TRBV11-2 to TRBJ2-3, with D possibly TRBD2 on 6 matching bases. The V gene's germline CDR1 is SGHAT and CDR2 FQNNGV. The CDR3 runs 18 residues. CDR3 sequence: CGSSFGITSGTSTDTQYF. CDR3 DNA: TGTGGCAGCAGCTTCGGGATCACTAGTGGGACTAGCACAGATACGCAGTATTTT.

Concerning this clonotype: This may arise from a read error, as a much more abundant clone is one base away. CDR3 in amino acids: CASRGSGELFF. In nucleotides, the CDR3 is TGTGCCAGCAGGGGCTCCGGGGAGCTGTTTTTT. J is TRBJ2-2 and V is TRBV25-1; D is ambiguous. V was shortened by 6 bases and J by 6 bases, with 5 bases between the two germline ends. The germline V gene has CDR1 MGHDK and CDR2 SYGVNS. There are 11 residues in the CDR3.

A word on this clonotype: At one boundary the junction diverges from the germline segment, which might be a read error. The CDR3 bases are TGCGCCAGCAGCCAAGGAGTCGTCTTAGCATATACACAGTATTTT. Encoded protein: CASSQGVVLAYTQYF. V and J are TRBV4-3 and TRBJ2-3; D gene unclear. The CDR3 length is 15 residues. Looked up from germline, CDR1 is LGHNA and CDR2 is YSLEER.

This clonotype occurred many times. The junction differs from germline at one of its ends, possibly a read error. The V gene is TRBV6-6, the J gene TRBJ1-1; D is ambiguous. The CDR3 is made up of 13 amino acids. In germline, CDR1 is MNHNY, CDR2 SVGAGI (reference sequence). For the CDR3, the DNA is TGTGCCAGCATCCCCTCCTCGAACACTGAAGTTTTCTTT. This codes for CASIPSSNTEVFF.

The table lists this clonotype with many counts. The chain carries TRBV11-2 and TRBJ1-4, with D tentatively TRBD1 (5 bases). CDR1 SGHAT and CDR2 FQNNGV come from the germline V gene. The CDR3 spans 14 residues. Trimming stripped 0 bases from V and 8 bases from J, with 10 bases between. The CDR3 region is CASSLEVGDEKLFF. Written as DNA, the CDR3 is TGTGCCAGCAGCTTAGAGGTTGGGGACGAAAAACTGTTTTTT.

For this clonotype: Sequence at one end of the junction differs from germline and may be a read error. V and J are TRBV11-2 and TRBJ1-6, with D possibly matching TRBD1 (6 bases). Looked up from germline, CDR1 is SGHAT and CDR2 is FQNNGV. The CDR3 is made up of 17 amino acids. CDR3 in amino acids: CASSLRSPRQDNSSLHF. The CDR3 DNA is TGTGCCAGCAGCTTAAGGTCCCCCCGACAGGATAATTCATCCCTCCACTTT.

The chain couples TRBV11-2 to TRBJ2-7, with 7 bases identical to TRBD1. V was pared by 8 bases and J by 3 bases, with 13 bases of the junction left unmatched. Germline V gives CDR1 SGHAT, CDR2 FQNNGV. The CDR3 loop spans 15 amino acids. This chain's CDR3 is CASLDLGTEIYEQYF. For the CDR3, the DNA is TGTGCCAGCTTAGATCTGGGGACAGAAATCTACGAGCAGTACTTC. The whole variable domain, remainder taken from reference TRBV11-2 and TRBJ2-7, is EAGVAQSPRYKIIEKRQSVAFWCNPISGHATLYWYQQILGQGPKLLIQFQNNGVVDDSQLPKDRFSAERLKGVDSTLKIQPAKLEDSAVYLCASLDLGTEIYEQYFGPGTRLTVT.

The V call is TRBV6-6, the J call TRBJ2-3, with D unclear. Germline V lookup: CDR1 MNHNY, CDR2 SVGAGI (reference sequence). V gave up 6 bases and J gave up 6 bases, with 19 bases separating them. The CDR3 covers 15 residues. The CDR3: CASSPFGPQSDTQYF. CDR3 nucleotide sequence: TGTGCCAGCAGCCCTTTTGGCCCCCAGAGTGATACGCAGTATTTT.

With respect to this clonotype: A junction boundary mismatches the germline segment, possibly from a read error. CDR3 amino acids: CASSHSNGLAVSYNEQFF. For the CDR3, the DNA is TGTGCCAGCAGTCACTCGAATGGGCTAGCGGTCTCCTACAATGAGCAGTTCTTC. The V call is TRBV6-6, the J call TRBJ2-1, with 7 nucleotides matching TRBD2. The germline V gene has CDR1 MNHNY and CDR2 SVGAGI (reference sequence). The CDR3 extends over 18 amino acids.

This clonotype appeared a single time. V usage is TRBV11-2 and J usage is TRBJ2-1, with 10 bases fitting TRBD1. CDR1 and CDR2 (germline): SGHAT, FQNNGV. CDR3 length: 15 amino acids. DNA of the CDR3: TGTGTCAGTAGCTCCGGGACAGGGGCTAAAGGTGAGCAGTTCTTC. Translation gives CVSSSGTGAKGEQFF.

For this clonotype: Here the CDR3 omits its conserved ending phenylalanine or tryptophan, so a read error is the likely source. The V gene is TRBV7-9, the J gene TRBJ2-7; D gene uncertain. The CDR3 loop spans 15 amino acids. Trimming took off 4 bases at V and 3 bases at J, with 16 bases between the two ends. In germline, CDR1 is SEHNR, CDR2 FQNEAQ (reference sequence). Written as DNA, the CDR3 is TGTGCCAGCAGCTGGGCGAGCGCGCTTAACTACGAGCAGTACCTC. Amino acid sequence: CASSWASALNYEQYL.

This clonotype was seen repeatedly, ten times or more. The chain uses TRBV24-1 and TRBJ2-1; the D gene is possibly TRBD2 (5 bases). Germline V gives CDR1 KGHDR, CDR2 SFDVKD. Trimming left V 4 bases short and J 10 bases short, with 13 bases between. The CDR3 has 13 residues. CDR3 amino acids: CATSDPTRPEQFF. CDR3 nucleotides: TGTGCCACCAGTGACCCTACTAGGCCCGAGCAGTTCTTC.

About this clonotype: This clone may be a read error of a much larger clone one base away. The V gene is TRBV4-3, the J gene TRBJ2-2; D is uncertain. This CDR3 contains 13 residues. CDR1 is LGHNA and CDR2 is YSLEER in the germline V gene. The CDR3 here is CASNQVWYGELFF. Here the CDR3 DNA reads TGCGCCAGCAACCAAGTTTGGTACGGGGAGCTGTTTTTT.

As for this clonotype: The conserved phenylalanine or tryptophan is not found at the CDR3 terminus, so this likely reflects a read error. The chain couples TRBV29-1 to TRBJ2-1; TRBD2 matches 16 bases. Germline loops: CDR1 SQVTM, CDR2 ANQGSEA. V shed 3 bases, J shed 10 bases, and the junction held 6 bases outside the gene matches. The CDR3 totals 15 residues. In nucleotides, the CDR3 is TGCAGCGTTGACGGGACTAGCGGGAGGGTATGGGAGCAGTTCTTA. Translating it yields CSVDGTSGRVWEQFL.

This clonotype was seen just once. Germline and junction disagree at one end, which may indicate a read error. This chain connects TRBV5-5 to TRBJ2-1; D gene unclear. The germline V gene has CDR1 SGHKS and CDR2 YYEKEE (reference sequence). There are 15 residues in the CDR3. Written as DNA, the CDR3 is TGTGTCAGCAGCTTGGTTCCCGGACGGTATAATGAGCAGTGCTTC. Protein sequence: CVSSLVPGRYNEQCF.

A note on this clonotype: A clone one base away is much larger, so this may be a read error. J is TRBJ2-3 and V is TRBV5-6; 8 bases are a match to TRBD1. Looked up from germline, CDR1 is SGHDT and CDR2 is YYEEEE. The J segment lost 2 bases and the V segment lost 4 bases, leaving 3 bases of the junction unmatched. The CDR3 contains 14 residues. The CDR3 region has the DNA TGTGCCAGCAGCCCACAGGGGGTCACAGATACGCAGTATTTT. This translates into CASSPQGVTDTQYF.